The 14 T cell receptor beta chains in this list originate from one sample, sequenced in a study of blood T cell repertoires in COVID-19. Sequencing used immunoSEQ multiplex PCR; TCRdb keeps in-frame clones, though not all of them. This table holds about 160,000 clones, roughly 90% found once. Sequenced: peripheral blood. The receptor set was obtained from a man aged 55 to 70 with acute or convalescent COVID-19.

The chain links TRBV5-1 to TRBJ2-2; 14 bases fit TRBD2. CDR3 size: 19 residues. In germline, CDR1 is SGHRS, CDR2 YFSETQ. The V and J ends lost 2 bases and 2 bases, in that order; junction bases with no gene match: 8. The CDR3 DNA follows: TGCGCCAGCAGCTTCTCCGGGACTAGCGGGGGCTACAACACCGGGGAGCTGTTTTTT. Translated: CASSFSGTSGGYNTGELFF.

In its sample, this clone was seen once. The rearrangement uses TRBV2 and TRBJ1-2, with D tentatively TRBD1 (5 bases). V was clipped by 5 bases and J by 2 bases, with 9 bases between them. CDR3 length: 13 residues. CDR1 is SNHLY, CDR2 FYNNEI, per germline. The CDR3: CASSFSGNYGYTF. For the CDR3, the DNA is TGTGCCAGCAGTTTCTCAGGGAACTATGGCTACACCTTC.

This clone was observed a handful of times. CDR3 DNA: TGTGCCAGCAGCTTATCTAACCTAAACACTGAAGCTTTCTTT. It translates to CASSLSNLNTEAFF. The chain recombines TRBV7-8 with TRBJ1-1; no firm D call. V was trimmed by 2 bases and J by 2 bases, leaving 9 bases between them. This CDR3 comprises 14 residues. CDR1 SGHVS and CDR2 FQNEAQ come from the germline V gene. The full variable domain, in which reference TRBV7-8 and TRBJ1-1 provide the parts outside the CDR3, is GAGVSQSPRYKVAKRGQDVALRCDPISGHVSLFWYQQALGQGPEFLTYFQNEAQLDKSGLPSDRFFAERPEGSVSTLKIQRTQQEDSAVYLCASSLSNLNTEAFFGQGTRLTVV.

The V gene is TRBV7-9, the J gene TRBJ1-1; no clear D gene. The germline V gene has CDR1 SEHNR and CDR2 FQNEAQ (reference sequence). Trimming removed 3 bases from V and 3 bases from J, with 5 bases in between. The CDR3 sequence is 12 residues long. Here the CDR3 reads CASSFSDTEAFF. CDR3 coding DNA: TGTGCCAGCAGCTTTTCGGACACTGAAGCTTTCTTT. The variable domain in full, with the rest retrieved from reference TRBV7-9 and TRBJ1-1, is DTGVSQNPRHKITKRGQNVTFRCDPISEHNRLYWYRQTLGQGPEFLTYFQNEAQLEKSRLLSDRFSAERPKGSFSTLEIQRTEQGDSAMYLCASSFSDTEAFFGQGTRLTVV.

The J gene is TRBJ1-2, the V gene TRBV25-1, with 11 nucleotides matching TRBD1. Germline V lookup: CDR1 MGHDK, CDR2 SYGVNS. The CDR3 contains 15 residues. The ends lost 4 bases at V and 4 bases at J; junction bases unmatched: 5. CDR3 in DNA: TGTGCCAGCAGTGCATGGGACAGGGGGATCTATGGCTACACCTTC. As protein: CASSAWDRGIYGYTF.

The V call is TRBV30, the J call TRBJ1-1; tentatively, D is TRBD1 (5 bases). V shed 3 bases and J shed 0 bases, with 20 bases lying between them. The length of the CDR3 is 17 residues. The germline CDR1 and CDR2 sequences are GTSNPN and SVGIG (reference sequence). The CDR3 reads CAWSPGPTGYMNTEAFF. CDR3 DNA: TGTGCCTGGAGCCCTGGCCCAACAGGTTACATGAACACTGAAGCTTTCTTT.

V and J are TRBV6-5 and TRBJ1-2; weak D call: TRBD1 (6 bases). Per germline, CDR1 MNHEY and CDR2 SVGAGI. Between the trimmed V and J ends, which lost 6 bases and 9 bases, there was a span of 14 bases. This CDR3 spans 12 amino acids. In DNA, the CDR3 is TGTGCCAGCAGACAGGGAGTAGTGAGCTACACCTTC. It is translated as CASRQGVVSYTF.

This chain connects TRBV27 to TRBJ2-7, with TRBD1 identical over 9 bases. This CDR3 has 14 residues. V dropped 10 bases and J dropped 5; count of bases not matched to a gene: 12. Germline values: CDR1 MNHEY, CDR2 SMNVEV (reference sequence). The CDR3 sequence is CAIGRQGVRDEQYF. Here the CDR3 DNA reads TGTGCCATCGGGAGACAGGGGGTAAGGGACGAGCAGTACTTC.

The J gene is TRBJ1-2, the V gene TRBV6-6, with D maybe TRBD1 (5 bases). Germline CDR1 is MNHNY and CDR2 is SVGAGI (reference sequence). The V and J ends lost 7 bases and 0 bases respectively, with 15 bases between them. This CDR3 region has 15 residues. The CDR3 DNA sequence: TGTGCCAGCACCGTTTGGCAGGGATCTAACTATGGCTACACCTTC. Its translation is CASTVWQGSNYGYTF.

The chain couples TRBV5-5 to TRBJ2-3; tentatively, D is TRBD2 (6 bases). The V gene's germline CDR1 is SGHKS and CDR2 YYEKEE (reference sequence). The CDR3 consists of 13 residues. Trimming removed 6 bases from V and 6 bases from J, with 14 bases in between. CDR3 sequence (DNA): TGTGCCAGCATAGACGGCGGGGTTGATACGCAGTATTTT. Its protein product is CASIDGGVDTQYF. The full variable domain, with the rest looked up from reference TRBV5-5 and TRBJ2-3, is DAGVTQSPTHLIKTRGQQVTLRCSPISGHKSVSWYQQVLGQGPQFIFQYYEKEERGRGNFPDRFSARQFPNYSSELNVNALLLGDSALYLCASIDGGVDTQYFGPGTRLTVL.

V gene TRBV7-2 combines with J gene TRBJ1-1; TRBD1 is a possible D gene (6 bases). V was shortened by 2 bases and J by 6 bases, with 10 bases between the two germline ends. The length of the CDR3 is 13 residues. The germline gives CDR1 SGHTA, CDR2 FQGNSA. CDR3 region: CASSLRGGSEAFF. The CDR3 nucleotides read TGTGCCAGCAGCTTAAGGGGGGGTTCTGAAGCTTTCTTT.

V is TRBV19 and J is TRBJ2-5; TRBD2 is a possible D gene (6 bases). Deletions cut 3 bases from V and 4 bases from J, with 21 bases between. Germline CDR1 reads LNHDA; CDR2 reads SQIVND (reference sequence). This CDR3 is 17 amino acids long. In DNA, the CDR3 is TGTGCCAGTAGTATGACCTCACCCCTGCGGGGACGAGAGACCCAGTACTTC. Its translation: CASSMTSPLRGRETQYF.

The chain recombines TRBV4-2 with TRBJ2-2; TRBD2 agrees at 10 bases. The germline V gene has CDR1 LGHNA and CDR2 YNFKEQ. V dropped 2 bases and J dropped 7; count of bases not matched to a gene: 7. The length of the CDR3 is 16 residues. CDR3 sequence reads: CASSQQLAGQNGELFF. Written as DNA, the CDR3 is TGTGCCAGCAGCCAACAACTAGCGGGGCAAAACGGGGAGCTGTTTTTT.

The V gene is TRBV21-1, the J gene TRBJ1-2; the table assigns TRBD1, which was not confirmed against the DNA. TRBV21-1 is flagged as a pseudogene. The CDR3 is 13 residues long. Here the CDR3 DNA reads TGTGCCATACGGCACAGGCCCAACTATGGCTACACCTTC. Amino acid sequence: CAIRHRPNYGYTF.